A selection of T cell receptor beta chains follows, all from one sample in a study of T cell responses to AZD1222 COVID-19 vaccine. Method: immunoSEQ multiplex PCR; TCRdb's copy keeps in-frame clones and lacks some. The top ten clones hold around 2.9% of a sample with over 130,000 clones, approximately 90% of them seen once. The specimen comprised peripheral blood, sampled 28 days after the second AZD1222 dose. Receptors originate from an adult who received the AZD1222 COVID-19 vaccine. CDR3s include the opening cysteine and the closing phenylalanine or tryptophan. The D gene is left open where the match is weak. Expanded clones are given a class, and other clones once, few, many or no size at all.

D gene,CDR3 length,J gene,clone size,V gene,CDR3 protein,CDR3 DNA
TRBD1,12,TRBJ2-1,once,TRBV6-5,CASNTGDNEQFF,TGTGCCAGCAACACAGGGGACAATGAGCAGTTCTTC
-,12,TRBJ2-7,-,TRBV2,CASSEDVSEQYF,TGTGCCAGCAGTGAGGACGTCTCCGAGCAGTACTTC
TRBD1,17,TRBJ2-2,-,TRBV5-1,CASSLEGQGPNTGELFF,TGCGCCAGCAGCTTGGAGGGACAGGGACCGAACACCGGGGAGCTGTTTTTT
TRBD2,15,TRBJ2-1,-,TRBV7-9,CASSVGLAVYNEQFF,TGTGCCAGCAGCGTGGGACTAGCGGTTTACAATGAGCAGTTCTTC
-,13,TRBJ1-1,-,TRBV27,CASSFGQNTEAFF,TGTGCCAGCAGTTTTGGGCAGAACACTGAAGCTTTCTTT
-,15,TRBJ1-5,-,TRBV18,CASSPGPGRNQPQHF,TGTGCCAGCTCACCAGGCCCAGGGCGCAATCAGCCCCAGCATTTT
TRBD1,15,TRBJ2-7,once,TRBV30,CAWSRGQESSYEQYF,TGTGCCTGGAGTAGGGGACAGGAGAGCTCCTACGAGCAGTACTTC
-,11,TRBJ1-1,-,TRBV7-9,CATTENTEAFF,TGTGCCACTACGGAGAACACTGAAGCTTTCTTT
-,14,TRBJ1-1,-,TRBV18,CASSPGATNTEAFF,TGTGCCAGCTCACCCGGGGCGACGAACACTGAAGCTTTCTTT
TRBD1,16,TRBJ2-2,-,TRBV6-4,CASSEQGFSRPGELFF,TGTGCCAGCAGTGAACAGGGGTTTTCCCGACCCGGGGAGCTGTTTTTT
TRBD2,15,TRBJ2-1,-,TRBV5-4,CASSLVAGGPGEQFF,TGTGCCAGCAGCTTGGTAGCGGGAGGGCCAGGTGAGCAGTTCTTC
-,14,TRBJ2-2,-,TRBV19,CASSIATSSRELFF,TGTGCCAGTAGTATAGCAACTAGTTCCCGGGAGCTGTTTTTT
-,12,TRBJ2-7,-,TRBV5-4,CASSFPQAEQYF,TGTGCCAGCAGCTTTCCCCAGGCGGAGCAGTACTTC
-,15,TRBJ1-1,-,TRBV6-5,CASSWSLNVNTEAFF,TGTGCCAGCAGTTGGTCTCTAAACGTTAACACTGAAGCTTTCTTT
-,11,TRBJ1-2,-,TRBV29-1,CSVEERYGYTF,TGCAGCGTTGAAGAACGGTATGGCTACACCTTC
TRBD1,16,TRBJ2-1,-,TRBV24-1,CATSDTGQGRVGEQFF,TGTGCCACCAGTGATACGGGACAGGGAAGGGTCGGTGAGCAGTTCTTC
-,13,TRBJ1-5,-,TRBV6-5,CASRYDSNQPQHF,TGTGCCAGCAGGTACGATAGCAATCAGCCCCAGCATTTT
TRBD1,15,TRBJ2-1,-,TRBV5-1,CASSLTGQGAGEQFF,TGCGCCAGCAGCTTGACGGGACAGGGGGCAGGTGAGCAGTTCTTC
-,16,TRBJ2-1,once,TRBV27,CASSLSLFDSNNEQFF,TGTGCCAGCAGTTTATCCCTTTTCGACAGCAACAATGAGCAGTTCTTC
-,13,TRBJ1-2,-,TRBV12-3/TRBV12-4,CASSAGTNYGYTF,TGTGCCAGCAGTGCAGGGACTAACTATGGCTACACCTTC
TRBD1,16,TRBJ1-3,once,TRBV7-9,CASSLDGGGGGNTIYF,TGTGCCAGCAGCTTAGACGGAGGGGGCGGTGGAAACACCATATATTTT
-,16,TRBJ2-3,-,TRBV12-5,CASGQLRGSGTDTQYF,TGTGCTAGTGGCCAATTAAGGGGGTCCGGCACAGATACGCAGTATTTT
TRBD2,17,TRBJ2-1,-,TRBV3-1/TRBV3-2,CASSQMSGLAMYNEQFF,TGTGCCAGCAGCCAAATGTCCGGACTAGCGATGTACAATGAGCAGTTCTTC
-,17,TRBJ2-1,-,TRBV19,CASSARLGGAGGNEQFF,TGTGCCAGTAGTGCCCGATTAGGGGGCGCGGGGGGCAATGAGCAGTTCTTC
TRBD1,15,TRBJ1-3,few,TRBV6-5,CASSYDRASGNTIYF,TGTGCCAGCAGTTACGACAGGGCCTCTGGAAACACCATATATTTT
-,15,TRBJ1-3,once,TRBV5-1,CASSLGTVSGNTIYF,TGCGCCAGCAGCTTGGGGACAGTCTCTGGAAACACCATATATTTT
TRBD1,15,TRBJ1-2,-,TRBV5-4,CASSANPGQGYGYTF,TGTGCCAGCAGCGCGAACCCCGGACAGGGCTATGGCTACACCTTC
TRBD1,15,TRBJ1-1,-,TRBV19,CASSIPAGGSTEAFF,TGTGCCAGTAGTATACCCGCAGGGGGTAGCACTGAAGCTTTCTTT
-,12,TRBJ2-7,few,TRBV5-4,CASSLFGSEQYF,TGTGCCAGCAGCTTGTTCGGCTCCGAGCAGTACTTC
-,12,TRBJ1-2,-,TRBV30,CAWDRGNYGYTF,TGTGCCTGGGACCGGGGGAACTATGGCTACACCTTC
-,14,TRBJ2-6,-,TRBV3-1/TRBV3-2,CASRLGQGANVLTF,TGTGCCAGCAGGTTAGGACAGGGGGCCAACGTCCTGACTTTC